This T cell receptor beta chain was recorded in a study of cytomegalovirus exposure and HLA in healthy donors. Looking at the study overall: The Caucasian-associated ancestry cluster held more than 80% of 300 to 450 genotyped donors. The study, taken as a whole, reports: Most sequenced TCRs were rare (though some public TCRs occurred in many donors). The listing of fewer than 200 TCR beta chains classed them as cytomegalovirus-associated.

Germline V gene sequence: CDR1 MGHRA, CDR2 YSYEKL. This CDR3 has 13 amino acids. The V end lost 3 bases, the J end lost 8 bases, and 13 bases lay between the germline ends. This PCR relied on a set of 60 Vbeta primers and 13 Jbeta primers. Sequencing was performed with immunoSEQ multiplex PCR; in TCRdb, only in-frame clones are kept and a portion is missing. The sample yields approximately 90,000 clones, roughly 80% seen once. Details on this clone: Antigen unknown.

Each donor's status was that of a healthy bone marrow donor. The sequencing input was PBMCs. The sequence derives from a boy aged 10-17 years in good health and CMV-seronegative. The chain combines TRBV4-1 with TRBJ1-2; D not certain. The CDR3 region is CASSQEDGSGYTF. For the CDR3, the DNA is TGCGCCAGCAGCCAGGAGGACGGGAGCGGCTACACCTTC.